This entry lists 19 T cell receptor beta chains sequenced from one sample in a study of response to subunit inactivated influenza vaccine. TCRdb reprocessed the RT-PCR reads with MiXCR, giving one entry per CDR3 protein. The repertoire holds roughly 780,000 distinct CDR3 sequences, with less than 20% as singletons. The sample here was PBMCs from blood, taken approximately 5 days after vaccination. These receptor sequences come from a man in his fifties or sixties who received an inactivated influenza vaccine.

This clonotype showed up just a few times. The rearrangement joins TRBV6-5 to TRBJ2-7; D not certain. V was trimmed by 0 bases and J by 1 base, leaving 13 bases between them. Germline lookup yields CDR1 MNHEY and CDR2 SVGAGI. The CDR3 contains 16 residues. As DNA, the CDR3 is TGTGCCAGCAGTTACTCGAACGGATACAGTTCCTACGAGCAGTACTTC. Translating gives CASSYSNGYSSYEQYF.

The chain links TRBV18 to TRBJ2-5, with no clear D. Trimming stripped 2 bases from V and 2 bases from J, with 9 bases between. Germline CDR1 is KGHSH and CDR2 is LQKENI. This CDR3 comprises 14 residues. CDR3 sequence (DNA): TGTGCCAGCTCACCATGGGCTAGTCAAGAGACCCAGTACTTC. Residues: CASSPWASQETQYF.

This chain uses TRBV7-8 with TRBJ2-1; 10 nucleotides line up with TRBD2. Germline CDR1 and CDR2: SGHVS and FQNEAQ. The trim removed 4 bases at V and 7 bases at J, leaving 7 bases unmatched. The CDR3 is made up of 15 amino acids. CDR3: CASSWGQGLANEQFF. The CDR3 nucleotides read TGTGCCAGCAGCTGGGGGCAGGGACTAGCGAATGAGCAGTTCTTC. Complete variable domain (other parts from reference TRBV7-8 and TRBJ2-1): GAGVSQSPRYKVAKRGQDVALRCDPISGHVSLFWYQQALGQGPEFLTYFQNEAQLDKSGLPSDRFFAERPEGSVSTLKIQRTQQEDSAVYLCASSWGQGLANEQFFGPGTRLTVL.

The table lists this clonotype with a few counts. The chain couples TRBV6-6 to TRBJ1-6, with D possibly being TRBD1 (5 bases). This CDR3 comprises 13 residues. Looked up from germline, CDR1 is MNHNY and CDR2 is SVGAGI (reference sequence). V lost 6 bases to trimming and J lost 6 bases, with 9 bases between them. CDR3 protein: CASRRDGNSPLHF. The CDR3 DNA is TGTGCCAGCAGACGGGACGGTAATTCACCCCTCCACTTT.

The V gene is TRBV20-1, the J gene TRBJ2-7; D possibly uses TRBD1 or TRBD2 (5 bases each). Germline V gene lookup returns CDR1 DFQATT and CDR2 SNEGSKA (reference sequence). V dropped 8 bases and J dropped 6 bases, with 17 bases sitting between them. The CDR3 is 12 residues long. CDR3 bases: TGCAGTACGCTACATTGGGGGTCCGAGCAGTACTTC. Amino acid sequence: CSTLHWGSEQYF.

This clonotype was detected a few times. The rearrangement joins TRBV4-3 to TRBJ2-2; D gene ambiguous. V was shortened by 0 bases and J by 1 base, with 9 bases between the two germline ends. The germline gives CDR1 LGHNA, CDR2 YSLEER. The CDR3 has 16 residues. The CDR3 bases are TGCGCCAGCAGCCAAGACACGAACCTGAACACCGGGGAGCTGTTTTTT. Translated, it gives CASSQDTNLNTGELFF.

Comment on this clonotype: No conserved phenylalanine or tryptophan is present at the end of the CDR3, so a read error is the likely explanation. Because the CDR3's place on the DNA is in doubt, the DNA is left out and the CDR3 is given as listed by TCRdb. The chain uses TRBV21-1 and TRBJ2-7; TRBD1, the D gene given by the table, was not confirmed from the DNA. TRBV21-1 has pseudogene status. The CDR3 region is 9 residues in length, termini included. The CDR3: CASSEQGAL.

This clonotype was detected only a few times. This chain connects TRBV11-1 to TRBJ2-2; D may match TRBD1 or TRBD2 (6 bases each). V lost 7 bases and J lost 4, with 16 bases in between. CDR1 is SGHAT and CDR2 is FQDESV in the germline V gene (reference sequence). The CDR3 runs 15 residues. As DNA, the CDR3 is TGTGCCAGCAAGACTCAAGGGGGACTCACCGGGGAGCTGTTTTTT. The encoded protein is CASKTQGGLTGELFF.

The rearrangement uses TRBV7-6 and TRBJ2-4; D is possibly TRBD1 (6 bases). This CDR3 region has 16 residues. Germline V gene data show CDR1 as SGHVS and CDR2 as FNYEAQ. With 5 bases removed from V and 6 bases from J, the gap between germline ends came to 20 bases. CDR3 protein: CASSGSDQGWGNIQYF. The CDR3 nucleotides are TGTGCCAGCAGCGGCAGCGACCAGGGGTGGGGAAACATTCAGTACTTC. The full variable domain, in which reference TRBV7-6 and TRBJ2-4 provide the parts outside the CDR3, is GAGVSQSPRYKVTKRGQDVALRCDPISGHVSLYWYRQALGQGPEFLTYFNYEAQQDKSGLPNDRFSAERPEGSISTLTIQRTEQRDSAMYRCASSGSDQGWGNIQYFGAGTRLSVL.

CDR3 nucleotides: TGCAGCGTTCGGACAAACACAGATACGCAGTATTTT. Its translation is CSVRTNTDTQYF. V gene TRBV29-1 combines with J gene TRBJ2-3, with a weak D call TRBD1 (5 bases). This CDR3 region has 12 residues. Germline V gene sequence: CDR1 SQVTM, CDR2 ANQGSEA. V shed 5 bases and J shed 2 bases, with 8 bases lying between them.

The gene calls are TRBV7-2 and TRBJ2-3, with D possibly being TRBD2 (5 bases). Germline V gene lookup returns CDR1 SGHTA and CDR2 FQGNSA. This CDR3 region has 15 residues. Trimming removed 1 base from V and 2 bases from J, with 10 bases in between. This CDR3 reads CASSLGGAFTDTQYF. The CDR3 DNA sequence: TGTGCCAGCAGCTTAGGGGGAGCTTTCACAGATACGCAGTATTTT.

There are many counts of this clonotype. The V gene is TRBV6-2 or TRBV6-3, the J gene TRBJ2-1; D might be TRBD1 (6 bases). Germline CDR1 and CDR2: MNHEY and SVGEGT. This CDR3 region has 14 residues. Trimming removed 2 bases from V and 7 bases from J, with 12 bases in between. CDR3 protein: CASSYGGQKNEQFF. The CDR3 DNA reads TGTGCCAGCAGTTACGGGGGCCAAAAAAATGAGCAGTTCTTC.

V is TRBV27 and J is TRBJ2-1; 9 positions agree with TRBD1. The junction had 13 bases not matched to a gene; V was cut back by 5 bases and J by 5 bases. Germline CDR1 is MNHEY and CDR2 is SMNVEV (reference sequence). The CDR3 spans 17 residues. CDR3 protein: CASSTPPGQGWDNEQFF. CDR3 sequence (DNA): TGTGCCAGCAGTACCCCCCCCGGACAGGGGTGGGACAATGAGCAGTTCTTC.

CDR3 loop: CSVEIPGQGYEQYF. DNA of the CDR3: TGCAGCGTTGAGATCCCGGGACAGGGATACGAGCAGTACTTC. The chain links TRBV29-1 to TRBJ2-7; 9 bases match TRBD1. Per the germline V gene, CDR1 is SQVTM and CDR2 is ANQGSEA. V gave up 3 bases and J gave up 4 bases; unmatched junction bases: 7. The CDR3 is 14 amino acids.

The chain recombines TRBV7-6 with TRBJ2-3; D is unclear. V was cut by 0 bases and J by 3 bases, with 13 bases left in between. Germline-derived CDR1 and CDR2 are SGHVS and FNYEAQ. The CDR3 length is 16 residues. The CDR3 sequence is CASSLATGLMTDTQYF. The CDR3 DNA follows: TGTGCCAGCAGCTTAGCGACTGGTCTTATGACAGATACGCAGTATTTT.

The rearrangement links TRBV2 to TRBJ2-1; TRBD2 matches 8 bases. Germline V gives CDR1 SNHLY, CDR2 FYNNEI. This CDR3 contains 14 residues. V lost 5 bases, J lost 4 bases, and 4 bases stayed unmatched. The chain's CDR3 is CASSRTSPYNEQFF. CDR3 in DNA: TGTGCCAGCAGTCGGACTAGCCCATACAATGAGCAGTTCTTC.

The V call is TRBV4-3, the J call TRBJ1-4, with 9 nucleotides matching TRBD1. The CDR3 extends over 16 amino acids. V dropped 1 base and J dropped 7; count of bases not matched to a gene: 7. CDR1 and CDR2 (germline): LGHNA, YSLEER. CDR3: CASSQVGQGFSEKLFF. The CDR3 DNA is TGCGCCAGCAGCCAAGTTGGACAGGGGTTCAGTGAAAAACTGTTTTTT.

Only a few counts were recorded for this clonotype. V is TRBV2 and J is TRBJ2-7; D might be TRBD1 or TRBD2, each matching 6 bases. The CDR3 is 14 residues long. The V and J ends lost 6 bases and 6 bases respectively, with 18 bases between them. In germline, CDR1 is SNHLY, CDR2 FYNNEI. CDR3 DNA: TGTGCCAGCAGATGGGGGGACACTGGAGGCGAGCAGTACTTC. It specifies CASRWGDTGGEQYF.

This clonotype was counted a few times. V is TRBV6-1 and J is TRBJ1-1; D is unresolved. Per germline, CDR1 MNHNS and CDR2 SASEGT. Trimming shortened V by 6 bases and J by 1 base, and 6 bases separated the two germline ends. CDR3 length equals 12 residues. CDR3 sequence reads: CASRQANTEAFF. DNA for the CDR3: TGTGCCAGCAGGCAGGCGAACACTGAAGCTTTCTTT.